The rows below give T cell receptor beta chains drawn from one sample of a study of T cells in Graves' hyperthyroidism and ophthalmopathy. TCRdb ran MiXCR on the multiplex PCR reads and lists one entry per CDR3 protein. The table includes hundreds of thousands of distinct CDR3 sequences, approximately 25% detected once. Sequencing was carried out using blood. The receptors come from a woman aged 40-49 years with Graves' ophthalmopathy. Each CDR3 is given with its conserved first and last residue. The D gene is left open where the match is weak. Rows may omit the clone size; those that give it use once, few, many or a size class.

many	TRBD2	TRBV6-5	TRBJ2-5	CASRSGTSVYQETQYF	TGTGCCAGCAGGTCCGGGACTAGCGTGTACCAAGAGACCCAGTACTTC
many	NA	TRBV4-2	TRBJ1-5	CASSQERGGLGNQPQHF	TGTGCCAGCAGCCAAGAGAGGGGAGGGTTGGGCAATCAGCCCCAGCATTTT
NA	NA	TRBV7-8	TRBJ1-6	CASSLDRGQNSPLHF	TGTGCCAGCAGCTTAGATCGGGGGCAGAATTCACCCCTCCACTTT
NA	NA	TRBV27	TRBJ1-1	CASSFNRDVNTEAFF	TGTGCCAGCAGTTTTAACAGGGACGTGAACACTGAAGCTTTCTTT
many	TRBD1	TRBV6-5	TRBJ2-7	CASSPTHGTGASRYEQYF	TGTGCCAGCAGTCCTACTCATGGGACAGGGGCCTCCCGTTACGAGCAGTACTTC
many	TRBD1	TRBV30	TRBJ1-1	CAWKGQEERNTEAFF	TGTGCCTGGAAGGGACAGGAGGAAAGGAACACTGAAGCTTTCTTT
many	NA	TRBV19	TRBJ2-7	CASSIGGHSYEQYF	TGTGCCAGTAGTATAGGGGGTCACTCCTACGAGCAGTACTTC
NA	NA	TRBV12-3/TRBV12-4	TRBJ1-1	CASSTLSGPNTEAFF	TGTGCCAGCAGTACTCTTAGCGGACCGAACACTGAAGCTTTCTTT
many	NA	TRBV28	TRBJ1-1	CASTFNTEAFF	TGTGCCAGCACCTTCAACACTGAAGCTTTCTTT
NA	NA	TRBV30	TRBJ2-7	CAWSTGLHTSWEQYF	TGTGCCTGGAGTACCGGACTCCATACCTCGTGGGAGCAGTACTTC
many	TRBD1	TRBV5-6	TRBJ2-4	CASSLPGGKNIQYF	TGTGCCAGCAGCTTGCCAGGGGGCAAAAACATTCAGTACTTC
many	NA	TRBV4-2	TRBJ1-1	CASSHATGNTEAFF	TGTGCCAGCAGCCACGCGACAGGGAACACTGAAGCTTTCTTT
NA	NA	TRBV28	TRBJ1-2	CASSGGNGTRKGYTF	TGTGCCAGCAGTGGGGGGAACGGGACTCGAAAGGGCTACACCTTC
NA	TRBD2	TRBV12-3/TRBV12-4	TRBJ2-7	CASSPLAGTYEQYF	TGTGCCAGCAGTCCCCTAGCGGGAACCTACGAGCAGTACTTC
NA	NA	TRBV30	TRBJ2-7	CAWGRAGRNEQYF	TGTGCCTGGGGAAGGGCAGGGAGAAACGAGCAGTACTTC
many	TRBD1	TRBV12-3/TRBV12-4	TRBJ2-7	CASSLGQGVHEQYF	TGTGCCAGCAGTTTGGGACAGGGGGTCCACGAGCAGTACTTC
many	TRBD2	TRBV3-1	TRBJ2-7	CASSQDRTSGTEQYF	TGTGCCAGCAGCCAAGATCGGACTAGCGGGACCGAGCAGTACTTC
many	TRBD1	TRBV13	TRBJ2-7	CASSSGQGTGEQYF	TGTGCCAGCAGCTCGGGACAGGGGACCGGCGAGCAGTACTTC
few	TRBD1	TRBV6-5	TRBJ1-1	CASSWGDSMNTEAFF	TGTGCCAGCAGTTGGGGGGACAGTATGAACACTGAAGCTTTCTTT
many	NA	TRBV28	TRBJ2-5	CASSPGRLSETQYF	TGTGCCAGCAGTCCAGGGCGTCTCTCAGAGACCCAGTACTTC
NA	NA	TRBV6-2/TRBV6-3	TRBJ1-1	CASSYYGLRVTEAFF	TGTGCCAGCAGTTATTATGGGCTAAGGGTCACTGAAGCTTTCTTT
NA	NA	TRBV12-3/TRBV12-4	TRBJ1-2	CASSLIGYGYTF	TGTGCCAGCAGTTTAATAGGGTATGGCTACACCTTC
many	NA	TRBV20-1	TRBJ1-2	CSARNNRDYGYTF	TGCAGTGCTAGAAATAACCGGGACTATGGCTACACCTTC